Presented here are 12 T cell receptor beta chains from one specimen sequenced in a study of radiation and T cells in renal cell carcinoma (dated by TCRdb to 2018 to 2020). The receptor library was made with the immunoSEQ multiplex PCR assay. Sourced from immuneACCESS, this table was stored by TCRdb with only in-frame sequences that have V and J called. A share of the clones is absent; for the studies checked, an unresolved V gene accounts for under half, and the remainder has no known explanation. Here the sample has 130,000 to 150,000 clones; 70% to 90% occur a single time. Clones ranked in the top ten supply around 12% of the sample. The time point label of this sample denotes: baseline pretreatment blood. The sample's treatment or condition, from its label and the paper: 15 Gy SBRT to primary tumor, nephrectomy 4 weeks later. The material was blood, obtained from a patient whose treatment included radiotherapy and nephrectomy. The receptor set was obtained from a woman in her forties or fifties with renal cell carcinoma.

This rearrangement joins TRBV6-5 to TRBJ1-1; D uncertain. The CDR3 totals 14 residues. V lost 2 bases, J lost 1 base, and 8 bases lay in between. The germline CDR1 and CDR2 sequences are MNHEY and SVGAGI. The DNA for the CDR3 is TGTGCCAGCAGTTACGACATTTCGAACACTGAAGCTTTCTTT. Translated, it gives CASSYDISNTEAFF.

This chain joins TRBV18 and TRBJ2-2, with a weak D call TRBD1 (5 bases). CDR1 is KGHSH and CDR2 is LQKENI in the germline V gene. The CDR3 sequence is 14 residues long. The ends were cut back, 5 bases at V and 1 base at J, with 8 bases in the middle. CDR3 sequence reads: CASSADRNTGELFF. The CDR3 DNA follows: TGTGCCAGCTCAGCAGACAGGAACACCGGGGAGCTGTTTTTT.

This clone came up a few times. This rearrangement joins TRBV30 to TRBJ1-5; D gene unclear. CDR3 length: 14 residues. Trimming cost V 2 bases and J 0 bases, with 8 bases left between them. Germline CDR1 reads GTSNPN; CDR2 reads SVGIG (reference sequence). The CDR3 here is CAWSIAYSNQPQHF. The CDR3 DNA is TGTGCCTGGAGTATAGCGTATAGCAATCAGCCCCAGCATTTT.

The chain joins TRBV5-1 to TRBJ2-3; no reliable D call. Germline V gene lookup returns CDR1 SGHRS and CDR2 YFSETQ. Trimming left V 0 bases short and J 0 bases short, with 8 bases between. This CDR3 has 15 residues. CDR3 loop: CASSLDEPSTDTQYF. The CDR3 nucleotides read TGCGCCAGCAGCTTGGATGAGCCGAGCACAGATACGCAGTATTTT.

The chain uses TRBV7-6 and TRBJ1-4; D is unclear. This CDR3 has 14 residues. V was trimmed by 3 bases and J by 4 bases, leaving 9 bases between them. CDR1 is SGHVS, CDR2 FNYEAQ, per germline. The CDR3 sequence: CASSFRNRNEKLFF. The DNA of the CDR3 is TGTGCCAGCAGCTTCAGGAACCGTAATGAAAAACTGTTTTTT. The complete variable domain, with remaining parts taken from reference TRBV7-6 and TRBJ1-4, reads GAGVSQSPRYKVTKRGQDVALRCDPISGHVSLYWYRQALGQGPEFLTYFNYEAQQDKSGLPNDRFSAERPEGSISTLTIQRTEQRDSAMYRCASSFRNRNEKLFFGSGTQLSVL.

This clone was counted between two and nine times. The V call is TRBV4-1, the J call TRBJ1-1, with D unresolved. Per the germline V gene, CDR1 is MGHRA and CDR2 is YSYEKL. CDR3 length: 15 residues. V was pared by 3 bases and J by 5 bases, with 16 bases between. The CDR3 sequence: CASSHPGLRNTEAFF. In DNA, the CDR3 is TGCGCCAGCAGCCATCCGGGGTTGCGGAATACTGAAGCTTTCTTT.

This clone appeared once. The rearrangement joins TRBV14 to TRBJ2-7, with D possibly matching TRBD2 (5 bases). The CDR3 sequence is 13 residues long. Trimming cost V 4 bases and J 9 bases, with 16 bases left between them. The germline V gene encodes CDR1 SGHDN and CDR2 FVKESK. The CDR3 region is CASSRVGDGWQYF. The CDR3 nucleotides are TGTGCCAGCAGCCGAGTCGGGGATGGGTGGCAGTACTTC.

This clone appeared once. This chain uses TRBV4-1 with TRBJ2-2; 8 bases line up with TRBD1. The CDR3 runs 16 residues. Germline V gene data show CDR1 as MGHRA and CDR2 as YSYEKL. Unmatched junction bases numbered 3, after V lost 0 bases and J lost 3 bases. As DNA, the CDR3 is TGCGCCAGCAGCCAAGATCAGGGGGCGGACACCGGGGAGCTGTTTTTT. Translation: CASSQDQGADTGELFF.

The chain has TRBV25-1 and TRBJ1-5; D not resolved. Germline V CDR1 and CDR2: MGHDK, SYGVNS. V was pared by 3 bases and J by 3 bases, with 9 bases between. There are 14 residues in the CDR3. CDR3 amino acids: CASSEGIANQPQHF. Written as DNA, the CDR3 is TGTGCCAGCAGTGAGGGTATTGCCAATCAGCCCCAGCATTTT. The variable domain in full, completed from reference TRBV25-1 and TRBJ1-5, reads EADIYQTPRYLVIGTGKKITLECSQTMGHDKMYWYQQDPGMELHLIHYSYGVNSTEKGDLSSESTVSRIRTEHFPLTLESARPSHTSQYLCASSEGIANQPQHFGDGTRLSIL.

The gene calls are TRBV6-5 and TRBJ2-7, with 11 bases lining up with TRBD1. CDR1 and CDR2 from the germline V gene are MNHEY and SVGAGI. The trim removed 7 bases at V and 1 base at J, leaving 3 bases unmatched. This CDR3 is 14 amino acids long. The CDR3: CASTGDRGSYEQYF. CDR3 coding DNA: TGTGCCAGCACTGGGGACAGGGGGTCCTACGAGCAGTACTTC.

This chain connects TRBV6-1 to TRBJ1-5; 11 bases map to TRBD1. CDR1 is MNHNS and CDR2 is SASEGT in the germline V gene. This CDR3 comprises 15 residues. The junction had 6 bases not matched to a gene; V was cut back by 4 bases and J by 7 bases. CDR3 DNA sequence: TGTGCCAGCAGTGCCTGGACAGGGGGCGAGCAGCCCCAGCATTTT. Its translation is CASSAWTGGEQPQHF.

Only a few counts were recorded for this clone. This chain uses TRBV9 with TRBJ1-1, with D perhaps TRBD1 (6 bases). The ends were cut back, 2 bases at V and 6 bases at J, with 11 bases in the middle. The germline CDR1 and CDR2 sequences are SGDLS and YYNGEE. This CDR3 is built from 13 residues. This chain's CDR3 is CASSVAGEPEAFF. In DNA form, the CDR3 reads TGTGCCAGCAGCGTTGCAGGGGAGCCTGAAGCTTTCTTT.